This T cell receptor (beta chain) came from a study of blood T cell repertoires in COVID-19 (dated by TCRdb to the early 2020s). About the full investigation: Samples covering the acute and convalescent phases of COVID-19 were provided by collaborators in the United States, Italy and Spain. The prospective study material was composed of cDNA or gDNA derived from T cells, B-cell-depleted T cells, or PBMCs. Deeply sampled blood TCRbeta repertoires from subjects exposed to, actively infected with, or recovered from COVID-19 were included in the dataset. The repertoires were made available in a free public database intended to serve as a resource for research on the immune response to SARS-CoV-2. Samples came from the ongoing ImmuneRACE study (first 160 participants) plus 1,254 subjects from 6 global collaborators. Nearly every sample came with metadata listing a de-identified subject ID, COVID-19 status, age in years and sex. Where available, HLA class I and class II types were obtained from metadata supplied by the sample provider rather than from assay-based typing. Points the paper makes about the study in general: Clinical and demographic metadata were provided uncurated, with the amount varying by source and participant.

Whole blood was collected in K2EDTA tubes by collaborating institutions according to the institutions' own protocols. For TCRbeta analysis, collaborators shipped samples as frozen whole blood, isolated PBMCs, or DNA extracted from either of those sample types. The cysteine opens and the phenylalanine closes a CDR3 of 15 amino acids. Solely the CDR3 DNA is kept, with 45 bases framed from the first base. V was cut back by 6 bases and J by 7 bases, leaving a gap of 16 bases between them. The germline V gene gives CDR1 as SGHTA and CDR2 as FQGNSA. The immunoSEQ Assay, a bias-controlled multiplex PCR, was used to amplify TCRbeta CDR3 regions from genomic DNA. In the original analysis: The number of nucleated cells in each sample was estimated from the amplification of reference gene primers within the assay. Sequence reads were collapsed and filtered to measure the absolute abundance of every unique TCRbeta CDR3 rearrangement. For each sample, productive Simpson clonality was calculated as the square root of Simpson's diversity index over productive rearrangements. This immuneACCESS table, as held by TCRdb, lists in-frame sequences with V and J called but not all clones. Of the missing ones, under half trace to an unresolved V gene in checked studies; the others have no known cause. D and trimming were read from the DNA, whereas the V and J calls and clone size are those reported in that table. The sample contains around 260,000 clones, around 90% of them found a single time. The ten largest clones capture about 0.65% of the sample.

As for this clone: Which antigen it targets is not known. No base-level quality is on record; no much larger clone is a single base apart.

The receptor comes from a human donor in a cohort sampled during active COVID-19. Sequenced: peripheral blood. The sequence joins TRBV7-2 to TRBJ1-6; the best D guess is TRBD1, with 6 bases matching. The bases read TGTGCCAGCAGTAAGGGAAGGGGGAGCAATTCACCCCTCCACTTT. This is translated as CASSKGRGSNSPLHF.